This TCR beta chain was profiled in a study of blood T cell repertoires in COVID-19. Study-wide context: T cells, B-cell-depleted T cells, or PBMCs supplied cDNA or gDNA.

This CDR3 has 14 residues. Germline V gene lookup returns CDR1 MNHEY and CDR2 SMNVEV (reference sequence). V was clipped by 4 bases and J by 2 bases; unmatched bases: 3. Methods used by the authors: How many nucleated cells were present was estimated from reference gene primer amplification. Method: immunoSEQ multiplex PCR; TCRdb's copy keeps in-frame clones and lacks some. V, J and clone size are taken as reported in that table, and D and trimming were inferred from the DNA itself. The sample lists about 440,000 clones, around 89% occurring once. The genes are TRBV27 and TRBJ2-5; TRBD1 matches at 8 bases. Material for sequencing was peripheral blood. The clonotype was recovered from a woman in her 30s with acute or convalescent COVID-19. The CDR3 spells CASSYTGGQETQYF. CDR3 nucleotide sequence: TGTGCCAGCAGTTATACAGGGGGACAAGAGACCCAGTACTTC.